The 17 T cell receptor beta chains reported below all come from one sample, sequenced in a study of cytomegalovirus exposure and HLA in healthy donors. PCR primers comprised 60 Vbeta and 13 Jbeta primers. Using immunoSEQ multiplex PCR, the repertoire was profiled, and TCRdb retains in-frame clones only, with some absent. Among 40,000 to 55,000 clones listed, around three quarters were seen once. The sample consisted of PBMCs. These receptors all stem from a young man in good health and CMV-seronegative.

The V gene is TRBV19, the J gene TRBJ2-1; 9 bases match TRBD2. The germline V gene encodes CDR1 LNHDA and CDR2 SQIVND (reference sequence). The CDR3 is 17 amino acids. With V trimmed by 4 bases and J by 9 bases, 16 bases remained unmatched. CDR3 DNA sequence: TGTGCCAGTAGTAATCGGGGTAACAGGGTAGCGGGAGCTGAGCAGTTCTTC. This codes for CASSNRGNRVAGAEQFF.

This chain uses TRBV7-2 with TRBJ2-7; 9 bases agree with TRBD2. This CDR3 region has 17 residues. CDR1 is SGHTA, CDR2 FQGNSA, per germline. V dropped 0 bases and J dropped 1; count of bases not matched to a gene: 7. The CDR3 DNA reads TGTGCCAGCAGCTTAGCGAGGGGGCTAGCGGGGTCCTACGAGCAGTACTTC. Its translation: CASSLARGLAGSYEQYF. Full variable domain (missing parts from reference TRBV7-2 and TRBJ2-7): GAGVSQSPSNKVTEKGKDVELRCDPISGHTALYWYRQSLGQGLEFLIYFQGNSAPDKSGLPSDRFSAERTGGSVSTLTIQRTQQEDSAVYLCASSLARGLAGSYEQYFGPGTRLTVT.

The chain recombines TRBV5-1 with TRBJ2-7, with D possibly matching TRBD2 (5 bases). The CDR3 runs to 16 residues. Germline-derived CDR1 and CDR2 are SGHRS and YFSETQ. Between the trimmed V and J ends, which lost 0 bases and 0 bases, there was a span of 13 bases. CDR3 nucleotides: TGCGCCAGCAGCTTGGATTGGATCGGGAACTCCTACGAGCAGTACTTC. Protein sequence: CASSLDWIGNSYEQYF.

Worth noting for this clone: The CDR3 does not close with the conserved phenylalanine or tryptophan, likely indicating a read error. J is TRBJ1-1 and V is TRBV29-1; D remains ambiguous. Germline CDR1 SQVTM, CDR2 ANQGSEA. CDR3 size: 12 residues. The V end lost 6 bases, the J end lost 6 bases, and 14 bases lay between the germline ends. The CDR3 protein is CSVWPREAEAFV. In DNA form, the CDR3 reads TGCAGCGTGTGGCCTCGGGAGGCTGAAGCTTTCGTT.

The J gene is TRBJ2-7, the V gene TRBV5-5, with 8 bases that match TRBD1. The CDR3 extends over 15 amino acids. Germline assignment: CDR1 SGHKS and CDR2 YYEKEE (reference sequence). Trimming removed 2 bases from V and 2 bases from J; junction bases left unmatched: 6. The CDR3 spells CASSLATGVPYEQYF. The CDR3 coding sequence is TGTGCCAGCAGCTTAGCGACAGGGGTACCCTACGAGCAGTACTTC. Full variable domain (remainder filled in from reference TRBV5-5 and TRBJ2-7): DAGVTQSPTHLIKTRGQQVTLRCSPISGHKSVSWYQQVLGQGPQFIFQYYEKEERGRGNFPDRFSARQFPNYSSELNVNALLLGDSALYLCASSLATGVPYEQYFGPGTRLTVT.

The chain has TRBV6-5 and TRBJ2-7; TRBD1 aligns across 7 bases. The CDR3 has 13 amino acids. Germline trimming cut 8 bases from V and 2 bases from J; bases unmatched to any gene: 6. Germline CDR1 and CDR2: MNHEY and SVGAGI. The CDR3 nucleotides are TGTGCCAGCCAAGGGGACAGTCCCTACGAGCAGTACTTC. It codes for CASQGDSPYEQYF.

This clone was detected a few times. V and J are TRBV5-5 and TRBJ2-7; D is unresolved. Trimming removed 0 bases from V and 0 bases from J, with 4 bases in between. Germline lookup yields CDR1 SGHKS and CDR2 YYEKEE (reference sequence). CDR3 length equals 13 residues. Written as DNA, the CDR3 is TGTGCCAGCAGCTTGGTGAGCTCCTACGAGCAGTACTTC. This sequence encodes CASSLVSSYEQYF.

The chain employs TRBV25-1 and TRBJ2-1; tentatively, D is TRBD2 (5 bases). CDR3 size: 14 residues. The V gene lost 6 bases and the J gene lost 6 bases, with 15 bases spanning the gap. Germline V CDR1 and CDR2: MGHDK, SYGVNS. CDR3 in DNA: TGTGCCAGCAGGGAGGTTAGTGCTAGCAATGAGCAGTTCTTC. It codes for CASREVSASNEQFF.

In this sample, this clone turned up a few times. The genes are TRBV10-1 and TRBJ2-1; the D is unclear. The CDR3 runs to 13 residues. The ends were cut back, 4 bases at V and 6 bases at J, with 10 bases in the middle. Germline CDR1 and CDR2: WNHNN and SYGVQD (reference sequence). CDR3 sequence (DNA): TGCGCCAGCAGTGGGCTGTATGGCAATGAGCAGTTCTTC. It specifies CASSGLYGNEQFF.

This clone was detected a few times. The chain employs TRBV11-3 and TRBJ2-7; D unresolved. The germline V gene encodes CDR1 SGHNT and CDR2 YENEEA. The CDR3 consists of 13 residues. Trimming left V 0 bases short and J 2 bases short, with 5 bases between. The CDR3 DNA follows: TGTGCCAGCAGCTTAGATAGAACCTACGAGCAGTACTTC. Its translation is CASSLDRTYEQYF.

This clone has only a few counts. This rearrangement joins TRBV4-1 to TRBJ2-7, with 7 bases aligning to TRBD2. CDR1 is MGHRA and CDR2 is YSYEKL in the germline V gene. The CDR3 spans 16 residues. Germline trimming cut 1 base from V and 1 base from J; bases unmatched to any gene: 7. CDR3 bases: TGCGCCAGCAGCCAAGGGAGCGGGACTAAATCCTACGAGCAGTACTTC. It yields the protein CASSQGSGTKSYEQYF.

The J gene is TRBJ2-2, the V gene TRBV5-1; tentative D call: TRBD2 (6 bases). Per germline, CDR1 SGHRS and CDR2 YFSETQ. V was cut by 1 base and J by 1 base, with 8 bases left in between. The CDR3 totals 15 residues. The CDR3 region is CASSLRTKNTGELFF. CDR3 nucleotide sequence: TGCGCCAGCAGCTTGCGGACTAAGAACACCGGGGAGCTGTTTTTT.

The chain links TRBV30 to TRBJ1-1, with D tentatively TRBD1 (6 bases). The CDR3 contains 12 residues. Germline V CDR1 and CDR2: GTSNPN, SVGIG (reference sequence). Trimming removed 3 bases from V and 8 bases from J, with 13 bases in between. CDR3 protein: CAWRYPGTEAFF. CDR3 in DNA: TGTGCCTGGAGATACCCCGGGACAGAAGCTTTCTTT.

The sample holds a few counts of this clone. This is likely a read error, given that the CDR3 carries no conserved phenylalanine or tryptophan at its end. This rearrangement joins TRBV25-1 to TRBJ1-5; 9 positions agree with TRBD1. Looked up from germline, CDR1 is MGHDK and CDR2 is SYGVNS. V lost 8 bases and J lost 0; bases outside the gene matches: 8. The CDR3 consists of 16 residues. The CDR3 nucleotides are TGTGCCAGCCGGGGACAGGGAGACAATAGCAATCAGCCCCAGCATGTT. Translating it yields CASRGQGDNSNQPQHV.

DNA of the CDR3: TGTGCCAGCAGTTACTTCGGAGCGGATACGCAGTATTTT. It codes for CASSYFGADTQYF. The chain employs TRBV6-6 and TRBJ2-3; D call uncertain. The germline V and J ends were trimmed by 1 base and 6 bases, with 8 bases remaining between them. Germline lookup yields CDR1 MNHNY and CDR2 SVGAGI (reference sequence). This CDR3 region has 13 residues.

The chain uses TRBV11-3 and TRBJ2-5; possible D gene TRBD2, 6 bases. Between the trimmed V and J ends, which lost 6 bases and 4 bases, there was a span of 27 bases. This CDR3 region has 18 residues. CDR1 is SGHNT, CDR2 YENEEA, per germline. The CDR3 reads CASSPGTAQPRRGETQYF. The CDR3 DNA sequence: TGTGCCAGCAGTCCCGGGACTGCTCAACCGAGGCGGGGAGAGACCCAGTACTTC.

The CDR3 DNA reads as TGTGCCAGCAGTGCGCGTACCTTCAATGAGCAGTTCTTC. It codes for CASSARTFNEQFF. The V and J genes are TRBV2 and TRBJ2-1; D is undetermined. V lost 4 bases and J lost 6, with 10 bases in between. Germline lookup yields CDR1 SNHLY and CDR2 FYNNEI. The CDR3 runs 13 residues.